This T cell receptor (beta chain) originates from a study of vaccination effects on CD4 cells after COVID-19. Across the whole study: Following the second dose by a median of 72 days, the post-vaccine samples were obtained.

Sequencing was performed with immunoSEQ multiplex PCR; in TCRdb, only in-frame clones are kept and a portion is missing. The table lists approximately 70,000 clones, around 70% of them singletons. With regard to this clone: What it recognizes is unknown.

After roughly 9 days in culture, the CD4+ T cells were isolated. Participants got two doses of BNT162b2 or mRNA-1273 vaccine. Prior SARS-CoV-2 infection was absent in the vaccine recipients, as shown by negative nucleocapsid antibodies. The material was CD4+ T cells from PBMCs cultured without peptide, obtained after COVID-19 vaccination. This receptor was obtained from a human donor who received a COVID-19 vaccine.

The CDR3 is CASSLSSGYEQYV. For the CDR3, the DNA is TGTGCCAGCAGCTTGAGTAGCGGGTACGAGCAGTACGTC. The chain couples TRBV7-2 to TRBJ2-7, with 7 bases aligning to TRBD2. The CDR3 spans 13 residues. Germline-derived CDR1 and CDR2 are SGHTA and FQGNSA. V was pared by 3 bases and J by 4 bases, with 3 bases of the junction left unmatched.